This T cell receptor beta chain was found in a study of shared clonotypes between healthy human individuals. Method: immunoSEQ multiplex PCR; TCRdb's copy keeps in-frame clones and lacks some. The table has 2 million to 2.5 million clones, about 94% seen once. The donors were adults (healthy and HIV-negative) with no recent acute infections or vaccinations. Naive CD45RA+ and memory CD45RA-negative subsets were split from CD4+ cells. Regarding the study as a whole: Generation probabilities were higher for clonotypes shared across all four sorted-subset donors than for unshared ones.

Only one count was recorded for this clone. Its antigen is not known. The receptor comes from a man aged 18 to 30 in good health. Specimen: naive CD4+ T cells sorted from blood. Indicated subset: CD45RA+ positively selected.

The CDR3 sequence is CASSFGRSMEQYF. In nucleotides, the CDR3 is TGTGCCAGCAGCTTTGGACGTTCTATGGAGCAGTACTTC. The chain couples TRBV7-8 to TRBJ2-7, with D unresolved. Per the germline V gene, CDR1 is SGHVS and CDR2 is FQNEAQ. V dropped 3 bases and J dropped 7 bases, with 13 bases sitting between them. CDR3 length equals 13 residues. The whole variable domain, filled in from reference TRBV7-8 and TRBJ2-7, reads GAGVSQSPRYKVAKRGQDVALRCDPISGHVSLFWYQQALGQGPEFLTYFQNEAQLDKSGLPSDRFFAERPEGSVSTLKIQRTQQEDSAVYLCASSFGRSMEQYFGPGTRLTVT.